The TCR beta chain under discussion was sequenced for a study of response to subunit inactivated influenza vaccine (dated by TCRdb to 2017 to 2018). Turning to the overall study: The study used deep quantitative T cell receptor repertoire profiling to track responses to a trivalent subunit inactivated influenza vaccine. The paper's findings and limits, for the study overall: It was suggested by the authors that each seasonal influenza vaccination may recruit only a limited number of new T cells.

This clonotype was seen repeatedly, ten times or more. Its specific antigen is unknown. Per-nucleotide qualities are absent, and no much larger clonotype sits a single base away. In the germline V gene, CDR1 corresponds to SGHVS and CDR2 to FNYEAQ. For this chain, trimming is 2 bases at the V end and 7 bases at the J end, and the number of junction bases without a gene match is 5. The cysteine opens and the phenylalanine closes a CDR3 of 15 amino acids. CDR3 DNA only is kept here, 45 bases in frame from base 1. The receptor library was made with RT-PCR. The sequencing machine was an Illumina HiSeq 2500. TCRdb took the public reads, trimmed them with fastp at Q25, ran MiXCR for clone calling and kept in-frame beta chains. Each entry is one CDR3 protein sequence, shown with its most common DNA and genes. The sample table records roughly 630,000 distinct CDR3 sequences; around 15% of these occur just once. In total, the top ten clones hold around 7.6% of the sample.

The sample in question was PBMCs from blood, obtained less than 15 days before vaccination. The clonotype comes from a man aged 45 to 65 who received an inactivated influenza vaccine. Donor details come from another sample of the same person, matched by shared clones. The rearranged segments are TRBV7-6 and TRBJ2-7; 13 junctional bases match TRBD2. CDR3 reads: CASSLQGGLAGEQYF. The sequence in DNA is TGTGCCAGCAGCTTACAGGGGGGACTAGCGGGGGAGCAGTACTTC.